This TCR beta chain is drawn from a study of technical replicates of blood from a handful of donors. Germline-derived CDR1 and CDR2 are SGHDT and YYEEEE. With 7 bases removed from V and 3 bases from J, the gap between germline ends came to 11 bases. The CDR3 loop spans 13 amino acids. Profiling relied on immunoSEQ multiplex PCR, and the TCRdb table lists in-frame clones only, not all of them. The profile shows 75,000 to 100,000 clones, approximately 94% of them singletons. This TCR came from a human donor in good health. The material sequenced was T cells isolated from PBMCs. This chain connects TRBV5-6 to TRBJ2-1; possibly TRBD2 for D (5 bases). For the CDR3, the DNA is TGTGCCAGCCATACCCGGGGCTACAATGAGCAGTTCTTC. It specifies CASHTRGYNEQFF.